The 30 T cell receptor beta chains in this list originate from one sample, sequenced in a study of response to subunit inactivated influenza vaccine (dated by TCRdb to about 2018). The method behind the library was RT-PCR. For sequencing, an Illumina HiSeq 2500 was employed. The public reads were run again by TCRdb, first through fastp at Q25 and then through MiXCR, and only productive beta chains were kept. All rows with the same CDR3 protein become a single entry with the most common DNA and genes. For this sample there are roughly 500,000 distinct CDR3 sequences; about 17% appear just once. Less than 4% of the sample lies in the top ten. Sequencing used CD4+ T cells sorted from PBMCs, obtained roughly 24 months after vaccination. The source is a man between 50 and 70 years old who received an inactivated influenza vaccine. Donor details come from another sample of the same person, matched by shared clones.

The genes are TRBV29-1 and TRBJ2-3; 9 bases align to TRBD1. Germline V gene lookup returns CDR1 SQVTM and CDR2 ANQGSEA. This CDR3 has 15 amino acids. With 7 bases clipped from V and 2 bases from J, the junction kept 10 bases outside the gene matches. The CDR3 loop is CSAGGGTGLTDTQYF. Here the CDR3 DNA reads TGCAGCGCCGGCGGCGGGACAGGGCTCACAGATACGCAGTATTTT.

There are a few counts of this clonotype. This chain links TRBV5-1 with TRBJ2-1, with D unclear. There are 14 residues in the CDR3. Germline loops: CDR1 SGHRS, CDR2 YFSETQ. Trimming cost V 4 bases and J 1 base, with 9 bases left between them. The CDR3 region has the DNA TGCGCCAGCAGCCCGAGCCAATCCTACAATGAGCAGTTCTTC. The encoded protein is CASSPSQSYNEQFF.

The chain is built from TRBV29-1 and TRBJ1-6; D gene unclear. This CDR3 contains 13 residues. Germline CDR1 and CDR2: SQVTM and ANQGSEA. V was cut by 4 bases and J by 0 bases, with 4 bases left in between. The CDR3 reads CSVGDSYNSPLHF. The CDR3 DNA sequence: TGCAGCGTTGGGGACTCCTATAATTCACCCCTCCACTTT.

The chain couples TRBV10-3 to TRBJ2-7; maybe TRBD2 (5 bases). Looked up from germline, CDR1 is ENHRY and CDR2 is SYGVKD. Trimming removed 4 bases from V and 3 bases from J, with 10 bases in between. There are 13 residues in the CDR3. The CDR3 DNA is TGTGCCATCAGTGGTTCCGGGATCTACGAGCAGTACTTC. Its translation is CAISGSGIYEQYF.

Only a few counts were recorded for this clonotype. In DNA, the CDR3 is TGCGCCAGCAGCTCGGGAGGTACTCTGGGAGATACGCAGTATTTT. Its protein is CASSSGGTLGDTQYF. The chain uses TRBV5-1 and TRBJ2-3, with 7 bases matching TRBD2. Germline values: CDR1 SGHRS, CDR2 YFSETQ. V lost 3 bases and J lost 5; bases outside the gene matches: 9. The CDR3 covers 15 residues.

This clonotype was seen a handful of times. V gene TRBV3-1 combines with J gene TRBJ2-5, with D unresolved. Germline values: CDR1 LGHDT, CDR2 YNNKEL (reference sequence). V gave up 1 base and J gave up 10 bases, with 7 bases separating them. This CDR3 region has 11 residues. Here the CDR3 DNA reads TGTGCCAGCAGCCAAGTAGATTACCAGTACTTC. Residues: CASSQVDYQYF.

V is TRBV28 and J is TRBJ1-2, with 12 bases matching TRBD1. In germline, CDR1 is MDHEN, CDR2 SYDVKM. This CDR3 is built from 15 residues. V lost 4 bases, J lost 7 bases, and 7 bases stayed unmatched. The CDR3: CASSSGQGAYLGYTF. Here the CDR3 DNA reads TGTGCCAGCAGTTCGGGACAGGGGGCGTATCTTGGCTACACCTTC.

CDR3 loop: CASSSPTSGSGYEQFF. In DNA form, the CDR3 reads TGTGCCAGCAGTTCACCGACTAGCGGGAGTGGTTATGAGCAGTTCTTC. This rearrangement joins TRBV12-3 or TRBV12-4 to TRBJ2-1; 12 bases line up with TRBD2. CDR3 length: 16 residues. The V gene end was trimmed by 4 bases and the J gene end by 8 bases; junction bases not matched to a gene: 9.

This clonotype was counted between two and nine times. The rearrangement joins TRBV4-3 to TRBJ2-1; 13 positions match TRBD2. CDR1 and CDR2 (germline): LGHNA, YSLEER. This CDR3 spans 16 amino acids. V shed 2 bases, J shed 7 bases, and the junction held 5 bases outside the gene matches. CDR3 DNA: TGCGCCAGCAGCCAACCGGGACTAGCGGGGAAAAATGAGCAGTTCTTC. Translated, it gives CASSQPGLAGKNEQFF.

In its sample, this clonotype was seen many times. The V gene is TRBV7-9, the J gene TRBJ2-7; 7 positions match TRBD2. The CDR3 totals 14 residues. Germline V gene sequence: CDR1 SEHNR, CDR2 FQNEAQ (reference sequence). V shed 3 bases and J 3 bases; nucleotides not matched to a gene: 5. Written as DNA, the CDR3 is TGTGCCAGCAGCTTGGCCGGGGGGAACTACGAGCAGTACTTC. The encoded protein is CASSLAGGNYEQYF.

The CDR3 is CASSRRNTDTQYF. The CDR3 bases are TGTGCCAGCAGTCGGAGGAACACAGATACGCAGTATTTT. The chain employs TRBV7-3 and TRBJ2-3, with TRBD2 as a possible D gene (5 bases). There are 13 residues in the CDR3. Germline loops: CDR1 SGHTA, CDR2 FQGTGA. Trimming pared 6 bases from V and 2 bases from J, leaving 9 bases between.

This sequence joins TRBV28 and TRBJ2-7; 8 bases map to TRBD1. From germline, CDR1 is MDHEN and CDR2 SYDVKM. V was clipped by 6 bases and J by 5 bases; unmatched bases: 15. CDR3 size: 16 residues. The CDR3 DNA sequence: TGTGCCAGCAGCCCTGTCCGGGACAGGACGACTAACGAGCAGTACTTC. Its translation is CASSPVRDRTTNEQYF.

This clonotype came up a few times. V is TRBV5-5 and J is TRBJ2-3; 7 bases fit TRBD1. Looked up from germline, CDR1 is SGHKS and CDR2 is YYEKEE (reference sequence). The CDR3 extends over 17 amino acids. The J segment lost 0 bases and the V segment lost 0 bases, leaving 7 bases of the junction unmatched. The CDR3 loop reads CASSLVVTGVSTDTQYF. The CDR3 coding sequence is TGTGCCAGCAGCTTGGTGGTCACAGGGGTGAGCACAGATACGCAGTATTTT.

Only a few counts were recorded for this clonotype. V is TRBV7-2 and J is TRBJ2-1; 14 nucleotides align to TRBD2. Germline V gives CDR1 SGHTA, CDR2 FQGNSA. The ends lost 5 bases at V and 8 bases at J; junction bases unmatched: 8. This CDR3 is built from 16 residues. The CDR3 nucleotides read TGTGCCAGCAGCACGGCCGGGACTAGCGGGGGCTATGAGCAGTTCTTC. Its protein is CASSTAGTSGGYEQFF.

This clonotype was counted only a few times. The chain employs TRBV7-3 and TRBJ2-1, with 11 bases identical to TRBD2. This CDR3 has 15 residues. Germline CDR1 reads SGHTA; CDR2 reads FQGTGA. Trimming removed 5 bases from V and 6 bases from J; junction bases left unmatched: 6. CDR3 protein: CASSHTSGSVNEQFF. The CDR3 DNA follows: TGTGCCAGCAGCCACACTAGCGGGAGTGTCAATGAGCAGTTCTTC.

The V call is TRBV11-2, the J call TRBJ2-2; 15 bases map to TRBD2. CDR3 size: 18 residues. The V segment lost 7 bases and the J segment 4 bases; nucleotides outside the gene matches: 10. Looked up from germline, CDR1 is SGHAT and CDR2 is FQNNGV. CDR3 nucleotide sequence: TGTGCCAGCACCCCTGGACTAGCGGGGGGGCGAGGCACCGGGGAGCTGTTTTTT. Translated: CASTPGLAGGRGTGELFF.

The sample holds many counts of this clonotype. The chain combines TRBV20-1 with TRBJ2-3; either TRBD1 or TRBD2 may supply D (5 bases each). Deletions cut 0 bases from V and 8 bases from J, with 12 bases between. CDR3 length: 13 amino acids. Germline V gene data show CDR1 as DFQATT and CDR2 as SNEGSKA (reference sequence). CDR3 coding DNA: TGCAGTGCTAGAGAGAGGGGATCCCCTACGCAGTATTTT. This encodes CSARERGSPTQYF.

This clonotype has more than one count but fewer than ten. The CDR3 nucleotides read TGTGCCAGCAGCTTAAGGACAGAAACCTACGAGCAGTACTTC. Translating it yields CASSLRTETYEQYF. The chain couples TRBV7-2 to TRBJ2-7; D might be TRBD1 (6 bases). Germline values: CDR1 SGHTA, CDR2 FQGNSA. V was pared by 2 bases and J by 2 bases, with 10 bases between. This CDR3 is 14 amino acids long. The full variable domain, with the rest looked up from reference TRBV7-2 and TRBJ2-7, is GAGVSQSPSNKVTEKGKDVELRCDPISGHTALYWYRQSLGQGLEFLIYFQGNSAPDKSGLPSDRFSAERTGGSVSTLTIQRTQQEDSAVYLCASSLRTETYEQYFGPGTRLTVT.

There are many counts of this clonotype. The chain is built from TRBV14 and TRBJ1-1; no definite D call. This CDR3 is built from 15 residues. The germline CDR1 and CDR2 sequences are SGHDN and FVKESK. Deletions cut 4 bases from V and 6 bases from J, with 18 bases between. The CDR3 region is CASSRYVGSAAEAFF. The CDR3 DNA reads TGTGCCAGCAGCCGCTACGTGGGGTCGGCGGCTGAAGCTTTCTTT.

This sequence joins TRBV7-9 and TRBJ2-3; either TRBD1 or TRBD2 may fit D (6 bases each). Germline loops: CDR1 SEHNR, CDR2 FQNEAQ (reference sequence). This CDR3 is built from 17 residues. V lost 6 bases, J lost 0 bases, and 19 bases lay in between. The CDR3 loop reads CASRSLGGGPSTDTQYF. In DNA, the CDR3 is TGTGCCAGCAGGTCACTTGGAGGGGGACCGAGCACAGATACGCAGTATTTT. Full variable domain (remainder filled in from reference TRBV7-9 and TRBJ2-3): DTGVSQNPRHKITKRGQNVTFRCDPISEHNRLYWYRQTLGQGPEFLTYFQNEAQLEKSRLLSDRFSAERPKGSFSTLEIQRTEQGDSAMYLCASRSLGGGPSTDTQYFGPGTRLTVL.

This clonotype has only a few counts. The chain's CDR3 is CASALATDTQYF. The CDR3 DNA reads as TGTGCCAGCGCCTTGGCCACAGATACGCAGTATTTT. V usage is TRBV6-2 or TRBV6-3 and J usage is TRBJ2-3; D not resolved. Germline V CDR1 and CDR2: MNHEY, SVGEGT. This CDR3 has 12 residues. Trimming shortened V by 8 bases and J by 2 bases, and 8 bases separated the two germline ends.

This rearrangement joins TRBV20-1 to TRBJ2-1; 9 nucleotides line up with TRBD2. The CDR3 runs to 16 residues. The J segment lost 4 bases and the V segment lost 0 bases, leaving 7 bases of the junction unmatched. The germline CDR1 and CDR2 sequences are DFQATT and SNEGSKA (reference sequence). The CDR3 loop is CSARDLAGGFYNEQFF. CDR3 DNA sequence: TGCAGTGCTAGAGATCTGGCGGGAGGGTTTTACAATGAGCAGTTCTTC.

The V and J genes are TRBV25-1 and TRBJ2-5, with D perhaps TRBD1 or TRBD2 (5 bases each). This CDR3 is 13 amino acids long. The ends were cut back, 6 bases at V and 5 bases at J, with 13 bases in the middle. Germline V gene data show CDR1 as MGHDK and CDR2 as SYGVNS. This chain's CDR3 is CASRGPASETQYF. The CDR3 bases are TGTGCCAGCAGGGGGCCGGCTAGCGAGACCCAGTACTTC.

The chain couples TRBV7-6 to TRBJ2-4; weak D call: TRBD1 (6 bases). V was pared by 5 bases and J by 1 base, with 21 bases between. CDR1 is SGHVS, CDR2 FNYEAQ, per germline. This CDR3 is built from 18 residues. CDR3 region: CASSPHYSGERAKNIQYF. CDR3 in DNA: TGTGCCAGCAGCCCCCATTATTCAGGGGAGAGGGCCAAAAACATTCAGTACTTC.

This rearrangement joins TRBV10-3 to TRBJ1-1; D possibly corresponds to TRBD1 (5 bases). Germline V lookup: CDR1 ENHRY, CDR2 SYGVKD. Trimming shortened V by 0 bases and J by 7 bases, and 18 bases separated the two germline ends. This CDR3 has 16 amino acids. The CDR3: CAISESGNGRQGEAFF. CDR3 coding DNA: TGTGCCATCAGTGAGTCAGGGAACGGCCGCCAGGGTGAAGCTTTCTTT.

Here the CDR3 reads CASSQVPLGGLNTEAFF. The CDR3 DNA follows: TGCGCCAGCAGCCAAGTCCCTTTAGGGGGCTTGAACACTGAAGCTTTCTTT. The chain links TRBV4-1 to TRBJ1-1; 7 positions match TRBD1. The germline CDR1 and CDR2 sequences are MGHRA and YSYEKL. Unmatched junction bases numbered 8, after V lost 1 base and J lost 0 bases. The CDR3 runs 17 residues.

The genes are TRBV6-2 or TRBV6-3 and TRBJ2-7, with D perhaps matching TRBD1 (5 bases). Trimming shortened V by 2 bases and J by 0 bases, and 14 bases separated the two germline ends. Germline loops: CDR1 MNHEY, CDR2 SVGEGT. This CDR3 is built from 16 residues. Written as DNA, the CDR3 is TGTGCCAGCAGTTACCGCCGACAGATTATCTCCTACGAGCAGTACTTC. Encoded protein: CASSYRRQIISYEQYF.

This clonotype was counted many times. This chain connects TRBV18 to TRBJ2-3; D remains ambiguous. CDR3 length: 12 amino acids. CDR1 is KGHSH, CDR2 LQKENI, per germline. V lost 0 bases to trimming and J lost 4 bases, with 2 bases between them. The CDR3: CASSPPADTQYF. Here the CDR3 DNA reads TGTGCCAGCTCACCACCGGCAGATACGCAGTATTTT.

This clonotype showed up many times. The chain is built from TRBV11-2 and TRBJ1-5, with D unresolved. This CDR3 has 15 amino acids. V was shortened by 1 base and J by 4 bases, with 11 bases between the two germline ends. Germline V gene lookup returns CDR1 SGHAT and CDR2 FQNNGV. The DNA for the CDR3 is TGTGCCAGCAGCTTAGGCGCAGGCCTGAATCAGCCCCAGCATTTT. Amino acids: CASSLGAGLNQPQHF.

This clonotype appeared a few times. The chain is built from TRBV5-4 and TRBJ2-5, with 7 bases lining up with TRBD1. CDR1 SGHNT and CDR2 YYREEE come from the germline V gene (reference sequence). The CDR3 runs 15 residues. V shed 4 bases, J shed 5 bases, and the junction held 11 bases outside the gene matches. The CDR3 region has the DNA TGTGCCAGCAGCCAACGGACAGGAATAGGGGAGACCCAGTACTTC. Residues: CASSQRTGIGETQYF.